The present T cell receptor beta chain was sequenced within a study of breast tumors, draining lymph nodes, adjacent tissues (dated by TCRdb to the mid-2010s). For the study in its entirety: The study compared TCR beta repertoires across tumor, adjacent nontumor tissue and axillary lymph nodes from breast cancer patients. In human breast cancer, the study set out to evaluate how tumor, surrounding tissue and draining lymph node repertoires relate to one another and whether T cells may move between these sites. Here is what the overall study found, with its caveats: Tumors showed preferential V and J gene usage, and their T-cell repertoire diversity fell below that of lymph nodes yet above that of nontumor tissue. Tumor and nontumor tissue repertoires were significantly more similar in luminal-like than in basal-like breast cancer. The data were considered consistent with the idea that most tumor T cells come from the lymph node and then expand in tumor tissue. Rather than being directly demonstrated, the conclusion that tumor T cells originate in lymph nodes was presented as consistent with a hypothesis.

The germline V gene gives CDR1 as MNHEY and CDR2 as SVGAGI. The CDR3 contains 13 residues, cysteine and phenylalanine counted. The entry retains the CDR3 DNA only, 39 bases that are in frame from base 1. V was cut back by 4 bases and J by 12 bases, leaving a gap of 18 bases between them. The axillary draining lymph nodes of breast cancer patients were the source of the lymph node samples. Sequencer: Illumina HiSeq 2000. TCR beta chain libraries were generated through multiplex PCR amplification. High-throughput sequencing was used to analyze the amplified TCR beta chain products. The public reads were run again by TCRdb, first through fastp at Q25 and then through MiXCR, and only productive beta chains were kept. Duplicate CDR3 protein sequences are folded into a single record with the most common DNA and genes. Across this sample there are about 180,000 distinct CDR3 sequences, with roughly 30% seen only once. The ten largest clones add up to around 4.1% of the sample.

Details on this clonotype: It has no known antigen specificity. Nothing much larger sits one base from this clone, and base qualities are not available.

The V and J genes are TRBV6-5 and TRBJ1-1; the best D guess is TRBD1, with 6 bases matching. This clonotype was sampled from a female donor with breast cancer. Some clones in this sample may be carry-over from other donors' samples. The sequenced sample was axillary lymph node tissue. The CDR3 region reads CASSLQLTGPPFF. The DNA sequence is TGTGCCAGCAGTTTGCAACTAACAGGGCCCCCTTTCTTT.